The clone carrying this T cell receptor beta chain was seen ten or more times. Antigen: not known. TCRdb independently ran MiXCR on the reads; one entry per CDR3 protein. The data show nearly 700,000 distinct CDR3 sequences, 30% to 40% seen once. This entry is derived from a study of T cell repertoires in cytomegalovirus infection. Whole-study context: Selection of CMV epitopes for the study included recently identified HLA-C-restricted and well-studied HLA-B-restricted ones. Indications came from public TCR beta signatures; they pointed to CMV infection and to a matching HLA type. General study points: Carriage of CMV together with the relevant HLA was identifiable through cumulative public TCR beta family frequency. Ex vivo responses were dominated by HLA-C-restricted CMV-specific TCR beta clonotypes.

The clonotype originates from a human donor in good health (CMV status not recorded). Some clones in this sample may be carry-over from other donors' samples. The source material was cultured PBMCs, sampled from culture after CMV antigen stimulation.

CDR3 DNA: TGTGCCAGCAGCTTACGCCTCACAGGGGTCGAAGCTTTCTTT. Translating gives CASSLRLTGVEAFF. The V gene is TRBV7-2, the J gene TRBJ1-1; 7 nucleotides match TRBD1. The ends lost 2 bases at V and 8 bases at J; junction bases unmatched: 8. Germline V CDR1 and CDR2: SGHTA, FQGNSA. This CDR3 has 14 residues.